The clone carrying this T cell receptor beta chain was counted only a few times. MiXCR, run by TCRdb on the RT-PCR reads, gives a single entry per CDR3 protein. The sample shows 390,000 or so distinct CDR3 sequences, roughly 17% of them seen only once. This sample was included in a study of patients and donors after allogeneic stem cell transplantation. This CDR3 contains 13 residues. Germline V gene lookup returns CDR1 SGHRS and CDR2 YFSETQ. The V gene lost 6 bases and the J gene lost 0 bases, with 10 bases spanning the gap. The rearrangement joins TRBV5-1 to TRBJ2-7, with D perhaps matching TRBD1 (5 bases). The sample comprised blood, either unsorted or a sorted T cell fraction (not recorded which). This sequence originates from a human donor who was either an allogeneic HSCT recipient or a stem cell or donor lymphocyte infusion donor (not recorded which). It is not recorded whose cells these are; they may come from a transplant donor. CDR3 in amino acids: CASTSGISYEQYF. CDR3 bases: TGCGCCAGCACCTCAGGGATCTCCTACGAGCAGTACTTC.